The T cell receptor beta chain described here comes from a study of blood T cell repertoires in COVID-19. The J segment lost 4 bases and the V segment lost 2 bases, leaving 4 bases of the junction unmatched. The germline CDR1 and CDR2 sequences are LGHDT and YNNKEL (reference sequence). CDR3 size: 15 residues. The recovered donors of Cohort 3 showed two negative PCRs, clearance, or symptom resolution. Here immunoSEQ multiplex PCR was the method, and the copy in TCRdb shows in-frame clones only, minus some. In the table there are 200,000 to 300,000 clones, roughly nine tenths of which are singletons. This TCR derives from a woman younger than 35 who had recovered from COVID-19. The chain recombines TRBV3-1 (or the pseudogene TRBV3-2) with TRBJ1-4, with TRBD1 matching over 7 bases. The sequenced sample consisted of PBMCs or T cells enriched from blood (not recorded which). CDR3 sequence: CASSQTGAHNEKLFF. The CDR3 coding sequence is TGTGCCAGCAGCCAAACAGGGGCCCATAATGAAAAACTGTTTTTT.